This TCR beta chain was sequenced for a study of T cell clones after liver transplantation. Some clones are missing from TCRdb's copy, which holds only in-frame ones; the method was immunoSEQ multiplex PCR. The sample yields 93,000 or so clones, around 84% seen once. The CDR3 is 13 residues long. The V end was cut by 6 bases, the J end by 2 bases, with 8 bases between. Per the germline V gene, CDR1 is MNHEY and CDR2 is SVGAGI. The chain links TRBV6-5 to TRBJ1-5, with TRBD1 as a possible D gene (6 bases). Source: CD4+ T cells from blood, taken roughly 50 months after liver transplant. This TCR came from a human patient who received a liver transplant. Some T cells may originate from the graft donor. As DNA, the CDR3 is TGTGCCAGCAGACGACAGGGCAATCAGCCCCAGCATTTT. Its translation is CASRRQGNQPQHF.